Listed here are 22 T cell receptor beta chains from one sample, sequenced in a study of shared clonotypes between healthy human individuals (dated by TCRdb to the early 2020s). The library was produced with the immunoSEQ multiplex PCR assay. TCRdb took this table from immuneACCESS and kept in-frame rearrangements with V and J called. Such tables lack part of the clones; where checked against another copy, unresolved V genes explain under half of the gap, and the rest is unexplained. This sample comprises 200,000 to 250,000 clones, about 65% of them detected only once. The ten largest account for 8.5% to 14% of the sample. The sequenced sample was memory CD4+ T cells sorted from blood. According to the study, the label for this sample's cell subset or site signals: CD45RA-negative fraction. The receptors here all came from a man under 40 in good health.

The rearrangement links TRBV23-1 to TRBJ1-2; D is perhaps TRBD1 (6 bases). TRBV23-1 is reported as an ORF; its role is uncertain. The CDR3 spans 15 residues. Trimming pared 0 bases from V and 7 bases from J, leaving 15 bases between. CDR3 nucleotides: TGCGCCAGCAGTCAATCTGGACAAGGGGGTCCTGGCTACACCTTC. Translation gives CASSQSGQGGPGYTF.

This clone was seen once. The chain couples TRBV5-1 to TRBJ2-1; weak D call: TRBD1 (5 bases). The CDR3 runs 13 residues. Trimming removed 4 bases from V and 4 bases from J, with 9 bases in between. Germline V gene sequence: CDR1 SGHRS, CDR2 YFSETQ. The CDR3 coding sequence is TGCGCCAGCAGCGTACAGGTTTACAATGAGCAGTTCTTC. Encoded protein: CASSVQVYNEQFF.

A few counts support this clone. The CDR3 nucleotides are TGTGCCAGTAAGGACAGTCCCACAGATACGCAGTATTTT. Translation gives CASKDSPTDTQYF. The gene calls are TRBV19 and TRBJ2-3; a possible D gene is TRBD1 (6 bases). Germline V gives CDR1 LNHDA, CDR2 SQIVND (reference sequence). The length of the CDR3 is 13 residues. V shed 7 bases and J shed 2 bases, with 10 bases lying between them.

The rearrangement links TRBV5-4 to TRBJ2-7; 10 bases fit TRBD2. The CDR3 has 15 residues. The germline CDR1 and CDR2 sequences are SGHNT and YYREEE (reference sequence). With V trimmed by 2 bases and J by 0 bases, 2 bases remained unmatched. DNA of the CDR3: TGTGCCAGCAGCTTAAGCGGGAGGGACTCCTACGAGCAGTACTTC. It yields the protein CASSLSGRDSYEQYF.

This clone has only a few counts. This chain links TRBV4-1 with TRBJ2-1; 10 bases are a match to TRBD2. J was trimmed by 9 bases and V by 1 base; bases with no gene match: 15. Germline CDR1 MGHRA, CDR2 YSYEKL. This CDR3 comprises 18 residues. For the CDR3, the DNA is TGCGCCAGCAGCCAAGTAGGACTAGCGGTGGCGACACGGCGTGAGCAGTTCTTC. It encodes CASSQVGLAVATRREQFF.

This clone came up a few times. The same CDR3 is also encoded by other DNA sequences in this sample. This chain links TRBV29-1 with TRBJ1-1; D is unresolved. CDR1 SQVTM and CDR2 ANQGSEA come from the germline V gene. The germline V and J ends were trimmed by 4 bases and 2 bases, with 2 bases remaining between them. This CDR3 is built from 10 residues. CDR3 nucleotides: TGCAGCGTTGTCAACACTGAAGCTTTCTTT. Its translation is CSVVNTEAFF.

The chain joins TRBV18 to TRBJ1-4; D is undetermined. Trimming removed 3 bases from V and 8 bases from J, with 10 bases in between. Looked up from germline, CDR1 is KGHSH and CDR2 is LQKENI. The CDR3 sequence is 13 residues long. The CDR3 here is CASSPSLQEKLFF. CDR3 sequence (DNA): TGTGCCAGCTCACCGAGCTTACAAGAAAAACTGTTTTTT.

J is TRBJ2-7 and V is TRBV27; 11 positions agree with TRBD2. This CDR3 has 15 residues. V lost 5 bases and J lost 7; bases outside the gene matches: 10. Germline-derived CDR1 and CDR2 are MNHEY and SMNVEV (reference sequence). The chain's CDR3 is CASSLRLAGSGEQYF. The DNA of the CDR3 is TGTGCCAGCAGTCTCCGACTAGCGGGGTCTGGAGAGCAGTACTTC.

This clone was seen a handful of times. The CDR3 DNA reads as TGTGCCAGCAGCGGAGCGTATACGCAGTATTTT. This encodes CASSGAYTQYF. The J gene is TRBJ2-3, the V gene TRBV28; D gene uncertain. Trimming cost V 6 bases and J 7 bases, with 8 bases left between them. The CDR3 runs to 11 residues. Germline assignment: CDR1 MDHEN and CDR2 SYDVKM.

The chain is built from TRBV6-1 and TRBJ1-4; D gene uncertain. V shed 10 bases and J shed 7 bases, with 13 bases lying between them. The CDR3 is 12 residues long. Per the germline V gene, CDR1 is MNHNS and CDR2 is SASEGT. CDR3 sequence (DNA): TGTGCCATCTCCCGCTCCGGTGAAAAACTGTTTTTT. It is translated as CAISRSGEKLFF.

The sample holds a few counts of this clone. The chain recombines TRBV5-6 with TRBJ2-3; TRBD2 might be the D (6 bases). This CDR3 comprises 12 residues. Germline assignment: CDR1 SGHDT and CDR2 YYEEEE. V was clipped by 6 bases and J by 7 bases, with 12 bases between them. The CDR3 sequence is CASTVGGYTQYF. The CDR3 bases are TGTGCCAGCACCGTTGGGGGGTATACGCAGTATTTT.

This sequence joins TRBV18 and TRBJ2-1, with TRBD2 identical over 8 bases. The CDR3 runs to 19 residues. V gave up 3 bases and J gave up 2 bases; unmatched junction bases: 15. Germline CDR1 is KGHSH and CDR2 is LQKENI. CDR3 DNA sequence: TGTGCCAGCTCACCCCTCCAATTCCAGCGGGAGAAGGCCTACAATGAGCAGTTCTTC. This translates into CASSPLQFQREKAYNEQFF. The variable domain in full, completed from reference TRBV18 and TRBJ2-1, reads NAGVMQNPRHLVRRRGQEARLRCSPMKGHSHVYWYRQLPEEGLKFMVYLQKENIIDESGMPKERFSAEFPKEGPSILRIQQVVRGDSAAYFCASSPLQFQREKAYNEQFFGPGTRLTVL.

This clone appeared a few times. V usage is TRBV18 and J usage is TRBJ2-3; the D gene is possibly TRBD1 (7 bases). V gave up 0 bases and J gave up 4 bases, with 14 bases separating them. Per germline, CDR1 KGHSH and CDR2 LQKENI. The CDR3 is 16 amino acids. The CDR3 sequence is CASSPPQGGLPDTQYF. DNA for the CDR3: TGTGCCAGCTCACCACCGCAGGGGGGTCTCCCAGATACGCAGTATTTT.

This rearrangement joins TRBV28 to TRBJ2-7; D is tentatively TRBD1 or TRBD2 (7 bases each). The CDR3 sequence is 18 residues long. Germline V gene lookup returns CDR1 MDHEN and CDR2 SYDVKM. V dropped 5 bases and J dropped 3 bases, with 26 bases sitting between them. For the CDR3, the DNA is TGTGCCAGCAGTACGCAGGGGGAGGATGGCGGGGGCGACTACGAGCAGTACTTC. Protein: CASSTQGEDGGGDYEQYF.

This clone was counted only a few times. The genes are TRBV11-2 and TRBJ1-1; TRBD1 matches 9 bases. The germline V gene encodes CDR1 SGHAT and CDR2 FQNNGV. The CDR3 has 14 residues. Losses at the gene ends were 5 bases for V and 9 bases for J; bases not matched to a gene: 10. The CDR3: CASSPGTGTWKAFF. In nucleotides, the CDR3 is TGTGCCAGCAGCCCCGGGACAGGGACTTGGAAAGCTTTCTTT.

The chain employs TRBV7-6 and TRBJ1-4; D is uncertain. Trimming shortened V by 4 bases and J by 7 bases, and 16 bases separated the two germline ends. There are 15 residues in the CDR3. Germline V lookup: CDR1 SGHVS, CDR2 FNYEAQ. This CDR3 is CASSSVPGRGEKLFF. CDR3 sequence (DNA): TGTGCCAGCAGCTCAGTACCCGGTCGGGGTGAAAAACTGTTTTTT.

This clone was observed at least ten times. The gene calls are TRBV19 and TRBJ1-5; D might be TRBD1 (5 bases). The germline V gene encodes CDR1 LNHDA and CDR2 SQIVND (reference sequence). CDR3 length: 14 amino acids. V lost 7 bases, J lost 6 bases, and 16 bases lay in between. This chain's CDR3 is CASKRGGVGQPQHF. The CDR3 DNA follows: TGTGCCAGTAAGAGGGGAGGGGTCGGTCAGCCCCAGCATTTT.

The chain combines TRBV11-3 with TRBJ2-1; tentatively, D is TRBD2 (6 bases). This CDR3 is built from 15 residues. Looked up from germline, CDR1 is SGHNT and CDR2 is YENEEA. Deletions cut 5 bases from V and 9 bases from J, with 20 bases between. CDR3 DNA: TGTGCCAGCAGCCCGTCCCGACTAGTAAGCGGTGAGCAGTTCTTC. The encoded protein is CASSPSRLVSGEQFF.

V is TRBV6-5 and J is TRBJ2-5; 11 positions agree with TRBD2. Germline-derived CDR1 and CDR2 are MNHEY and SVGAGI. This CDR3 has 15 residues. V lost 4 bases to trimming and J lost 4 bases; unmatched junction nucleotides: 5. CDR3: CASSSRLAGIETQYF. CDR3 DNA sequence: TGTGCCAGCAGTTCACGACTAGCGGGAATAGAGACCCAGTACTTC.

This clone appeared many times. This chain links TRBV30 with TRBJ2-4; 7 bases fit TRBD1. The CDR3 has 15 residues. The germline V gene encodes CDR1 GTSNPN and CDR2 SVGIG (reference sequence). V shed 2 bases, J shed 2 bases, and the junction held 6 bases outside the gene matches. CDR3 nucleotides: TGTGCCTGGAGTATCAGGGGGAACCCCAAAAACATTCAGTACTTC. Translation gives CAWSIRGNPKNIQYF.

This clone showed up just a few times. The chain carries TRBV28 and TRBJ2-1, with 12 bases identical to TRBD2. CDR1 and CDR2 from the germline V gene are MDHEN and SYDVKM. V lost 4 bases to trimming and J lost 5 bases; unmatched junction nucleotides: 3. The CDR3 runs to 15 residues. The CDR3 reads CASSSTSGSDNEQFF. DNA of the CDR3: TGTGCCAGCAGTTCGACTAGCGGGAGCGACAATGAGCAGTTCTTC.

V is TRBV18 and J is TRBJ2-7; TRBD1 matches at 8 bases. This CDR3 contains 13 residues. The junction had 8 bases not matched to a gene; V was cut back by 6 bases and J by 7 bases. The germline V gene encodes CDR1 KGHSH and CDR2 LQKENI. The CDR3 region is CASSPGQGREQYF. As DNA, the CDR3 is TGTGCCAGCTCCCCAGGACAGGGCAGGGAGCAGTACTTC.